These 27 T cell receptor beta chains originate from one sample sequenced in a study of CD4+ T cells in melanoma. The method was immunoSEQ multiplex PCR; TCRdb's version includes in-frame clones alone and lacks a portion of them. Among approximately 20,000 clones listed, 78% were seen once. The receptors here all came from a human donor with melanoma.

The CDR3 DNA follows: TGTGCCAGCAGTGAAGCGGGCAGGGGTCGCCAGTTCTTC. Translating gives CASSEAGRGRQFF. The rearrangement links TRBV2 to TRBJ2-1, with TRBD1 as a possible D gene (6 bases). Looked up from germline, CDR1 is SNHLY and CDR2 is FYNNEI. V lost 0 bases, J lost 13 bases, and 13 bases lay in between. The CDR3 runs 13 residues.

This chain joins TRBV2 and TRBJ1-5; D call uncertain. Between the trimmed V and J ends, which lost 9 bases and 7 bases, there was a span of 13 bases. The germline V gene has CDR1 SNHLY and CDR2 FYNNEI. The length of the CDR3 is 12 residues. CDR3 sequence reads: CASSAGRQPQHF. CDR3 coding DNA: TGTGCCAGTTCCGCAGGCCGGCAGCCCCAGCATTTT.

This clone was detected only a few times. The rearrangement links TRBV6-5 to TRBJ1-6, with D possibly matching TRBD1 (5 bases). This CDR3 comprises 14 residues. The germline gives CDR1 MNHEY, CDR2 SVGAGI. V lost 5 bases and J lost 3, with 8 bases in between. This CDR3 reads CASSERGYNSPLHF. The CDR3, as DNA: TGTGCCAGCAGTGAGAGGGGCTATAATTCACCCCTCCACTTT.

This rearrangement joins TRBV5-4 to TRBJ2-6, with D tentatively TRBD2 (5 bases). The CDR3 has 15 residues. The germline CDR1 and CDR2 sequences are SGHNT and YYREEE (reference sequence). The ends were cut back, 2 bases at V and 2 bases at J, with 8 bases in the middle. The CDR3 protein is CASSLKRAGANVLTF. Here the CDR3 DNA reads TGTGCCAGCAGCTTAAAGAGGGCTGGGGCCAACGTCCTGACTTTC. The full variable domain, rest sourced from reference TRBV5-4 and TRBJ2-6, is ETGVTQSPTHLIKTRGQQVTLRCSSQSGHNTVSWYQQALGQGPQFIFQYYREEENGRGNFPPRFSGLQFPNYSSELNVNALELDDSALYLCASSLKRAGANVLTFGAGSRLTVL.

The chain uses TRBV4-1 and TRBJ1-6; perhaps TRBD1 as D (5 bases). V lost 3 bases to trimming and J lost 1 base, with 13 bases between them. Per the germline V gene, CDR1 is MGHRA and CDR2 is YSYEKL. This CDR3 region has 17 residues. The CDR3 DNA sequence: TGCGCCAGCAGCCAGACGGAGCGGGGGTCCTATAATTCACCCCTCCACTTT. This sequence encodes CASSQTERGSYNSPLHF.

The V call is TRBV19, the J call TRBJ2-7; D uncertain. Per the germline V gene, CDR1 is LNHDA and CDR2 is SQIVND (reference sequence). The CDR3 contains 13 residues. Trimming removed 1 base from V and 2 bases from J, with 6 bases in between. The CDR3 sequence: CASSIGQAYEQYF. CDR3 sequence (DNA): TGTGCCAGTAGTATAGGCCAGGCCTACGAGCAGTACTTC.

The gene calls are TRBV9 and TRBJ2-7; maybe TRBD1 (6 bases). Trimming left V 4 bases short and J 3 bases short, with 17 bases between. CDR1 SGDLS and CDR2 YYNGEE come from the germline V gene. The CDR3 contains 15 residues. The CDR3 sequence: CASSPEGDPIYEQYF. The CDR3 nucleotides are TGTGCCAGCAGCCCAGAGGGGGACCCGATCTACGAGCAGTACTTC.

The J gene is TRBJ1-2, the V gene TRBV5-1, with TRBD1 matching 10 bases. The CDR3 extends over 17 amino acids. Germline V gene lookup returns CDR1 SGHRS and CDR2 YFSETQ. J gave up 7 bases and V 0 bases, and 12 bases lay outside the gene matches. CDR3 sequence: CASSLALRQGASVGYTF. The CDR3 DNA is TGCGCCAGCAGCTTGGCCCTAAGACAGGGGGCTTCGGTTGGCTACACCTTC.

The chain recombines TRBV6-1 with TRBJ2-5; D is ambiguous. V shed 2 bases and J shed 13 bases, with 5 bases lying between them. CDR1 and CDR2 from the germline V gene are MNHNS and SASEGT. The CDR3 spans 9 residues. CDR3 nucleotide sequence: TGTGCCAGCAGTGAACGCGGGTACTTC. Its protein is CASSERGYF.

The gene calls are TRBV30 and TRBJ2-3, with D tentatively TRBD2 (6 bases). V was cut by 3 bases and J by 1 base, with 17 bases left in between. The CDR3 covers 16 residues. Germline values: CDR1 GTSNPN, CDR2 SVGIG (reference sequence). The CDR3 DNA is TGTGCCTGGAGCCGCCAGGGAGGCCTGCGCACAGATACGCAGTATTTT. It translates to CAWSRQGGLRTDTQYF.

The chain is built from TRBV4-1 and TRBJ2-4, with a possible D match to TRBD1 (5 bases). V was pared by 0 bases and J by 3 bases, with 18 bases between. The CDR3 covers 18 residues. Germline values: CDR1 MGHRA, CDR2 YSYEKL. For the CDR3, the DNA is TGCGCCAGCAGCCAAGAAAGATCCGCCAGGGTGTACAAAAACATTCAGTACTTC. This encodes CASSQERSARVYKNIQYF.

The chain is built from TRBV27 and TRBJ1-2, with a weak D call TRBD1 (6 bases). The CDR3 is 13 residues long. V was clipped by 5 bases and J by 12 bases, with 19 bases between them. Per germline, CDR1 MNHEY and CDR2 SMNVEV (reference sequence). CDR3 loop: CASSTRTVGGHTF. In nucleotides, the CDR3 is TGTGCCAGCAGTACCCGGACAGTGGGCGGCCACACCTTC.

As concerns this clone: Germline and junction disagree at one end, which may indicate a read error. V usage is TRBV5-1 and J usage is TRBJ2-5; D tentatively fits TRBD1 or TRBD2 (5 bases each). The germline V gene has CDR1 SGHRS and CDR2 YFSETQ. The CDR3 runs 13 residues. In DNA, the CDR3 is TGCGCCAGCAACCGGGACCGGGTAGAGCCCCAGTACTTC. Translated, it gives CASNRDRVEPQYF.

The rearrangement uses TRBV30 and TRBJ2-7, with 8 bases identical to TRBD1. Looked up from germline, CDR1 is GTSNPN and CDR2 is SVGIG (reference sequence). The CDR3 totals 15 residues. The ends lost 5 bases at V and 2 bases at J; junction bases unmatched: 11. CDR3: CAWRQGASPTYEQYF. For the CDR3, the DNA is TGTGCCTGGCGTCAGGGGGCGAGTCCTACCTACGAGCAGTACTTC.

The chain carries TRBV2 and TRBJ2-1, with 9 bases lining up with TRBD1. V was pared by 2 bases and J by 1 base, with 3 bases of the junction left unmatched. Germline V gene sequence: CDR1 SNHLY, CDR2 FYNNEI. This CDR3 contains 16 residues. CDR3 nucleotide sequence: TGTGCCAGCAGTGAATGGGGACAGGGTTCCTACAATGAGCAGTTCTTC. Its translation: CASSEWGQGSYNEQFF. Full variable domain (rest looked up from reference TRBV2 and TRBJ2-1): EPEVTQTPSHQVTQMGQEVILRCVPISNHLYFYWYRQILGQKVEFLVSFYNNEISEKSEIFDDQFSVERPDGSNFTLKIRSTKLEDSAMYFCASSEWGQGSYNEQFFGPGTRLTVL.

The chain is built from TRBV6-5 and TRBJ1-2, with D maybe TRBD1 (5 bases). This CDR3 comprises 13 residues. With 2 bases removed from V and 7 bases from J, the gap between germline ends came to 11 bases. The germline V gene has CDR1 MNHEY and CDR2 SVGAGI. The CDR3 spells CASSYRTGVGYTF. The CDR3 DNA is TGTGCCAGCAGTTACCGGACGGGGGTTGGCTACACCTTC.

The chain uses TRBV28 and TRBJ1-1; 8 bases fit TRBD1. The CDR3 is 14 residues long. Germline loops: CDR1 MDHEN, CDR2 SYDVKM. With V trimmed by 6 bases and J by 3 bases, 6 bases remained unmatched. The CDR3, as DNA: TGTGCCAGCAGCCCCGGACAGGGACACACTGAAGCTTTCTTT. It encodes CASSPGQGHTEAFF.

This chain connects TRBV4-1 to TRBJ2-5; 10 nucleotides match TRBD2. The CDR3 spans 16 residues. Germline CDR1 is MGHRA and CDR2 is YSYEKL. Losses at the gene ends were 3 bases for V and 5 bases for J; bases not matched to a gene: 9. The CDR3, as DNA: TGCGCCAGCAGCCAGGGTAGCGGGGGGAATTCGGAGACCCAGTACTTC. It yields the protein CASSQGSGGNSETQYF.

V usage is TRBV29-1 and J usage is TRBJ2-5; perhaps TRBD2 as D (6 bases). Germline V gene lookup returns CDR1 SQVTM and CDR2 ANQGSEA. The CDR3 totals 13 residues. With 4 bases removed from V and 5 bases from J, the gap between germline ends came to 14 bases. CDR3: CSVGEGRRETQYF. For the CDR3, the DNA is TGCAGCGTTGGAGAGGGGAGGAGGGAGACCCAGTACTTC.

The sample holds a few counts of this clone. CDR3 nucleotides: TGCGCCAGCAGCTCGGGACTAACGAATGAGCAGTTCTTC. Encoded protein: CASSSGLTNEQFF. This sequence joins TRBV5-1 and TRBJ2-1, with 7 bases that match TRBD2. This CDR3 has 13 residues. J gave up 7 bases and V 3 bases, and 4 bases lay outside the gene matches. Germline CDR1 SGHRS, CDR2 YFSETQ.

V gene TRBV2 combines with J gene TRBJ2-5; 7 bases fit TRBD2. The CDR3 covers 15 residues. Germline CDR1 reads SNHLY; CDR2 reads FYNNEI. The trim removed 2 bases at V and 2 bases at J, leaving 5 bases unmatched. CDR3: CASSESGGGQETQYF. CDR3 DNA sequence: TGTGCCAGCAGTGAATCTGGGGGGGGGCAAGAGACCCAGTACTTC.

The chain joins TRBV5-1 to TRBJ2-3, with TRBD1 as a possible D gene (5 bases). The CDR3 is made up of 17 amino acids. Germline CDR1 is SGHRS and CDR2 is YFSETQ. V was pared by 4 bases and J by 3 bases, with 21 bases between. The CDR3 nucleotides are TGCGCCAGCAGCCTGACGGACAACCCAAGTTGGACAGATACGCAGTATTTT. Translation: CASSLTDNPSWTDTQYF.

On this clone itself: At one boundary the junction diverges from the germline segment, which might be a read error. V is TRBV4-1 and J is TRBJ2-5; 7 positions match TRBD1. The DNA end is more similar to TRBJ2-7, so the J call may be wrong. The CDR3 spans 13 residues. Germline V gives CDR1 MGHRA, CDR2 YSYEKL. The CDR3 DNA sequence: TGCGCCAGCAGTCAAGGGGGCACCTACGAGCAGTACTTC. This gives the protein CASSQGGTYEQYF.

The V call is TRBV5-4, the J call TRBJ2-1; 12 bases align to TRBD2. The CDR3 loop spans 17 amino acids. Germline CDR1 reads SGHNT; CDR2 reads YYREEE (reference sequence). Losses at the gene ends were 1 base for V and 9 bases for J; bases not matched to a gene: 11. The CDR3 sequence: CASSLKRTSGGPTEQFF. The DNA for the CDR3 is TGTGCCAGCAGCTTGAAAAGAACTAGCGGGGGGCCCACTGAGCAGTTCTTC.

The genes are TRBV7-2 and TRBJ1-3; D possibly corresponds to TRBD1 (5 bases). Between the trimmed V and J ends, which lost 3 bases and 1 base, there was a span of 7 bases. Looked up from germline, CDR1 is SGHTA and CDR2 is FQGNSA. The CDR3 runs 14 residues. CDR3 residues: CASSLGGSGNTIYF. DNA for the CDR3: TGTGCCAGCAGCTTGGGGGGTTCTGGAAACACCATATATTTT.

The CDR3 nucleotides are TGTGCCAGTAGTGCGGGGGGTGCCCCCAATCAGCCCCAGCATTTT. Its translation is CASSAGGAPNQPQHF. The V and J genes are TRBV19 and TRBJ1-5; a possible D gene is TRBD1 (5 bases). The CDR3 totals 15 residues. Germline lookup yields CDR1 LNHDA and CDR2 SQIVND (reference sequence). V was cut by 5 bases and J by 3 bases, with 14 bases left in between.

This chain connects TRBV29-1 to TRBJ1-1, with unresolved D. Between the trimmed V and J ends, which lost 2 bases and 6 bases, there was a span of 13 bases. The V gene's germline CDR1 is SQVTM and CDR2 ANQGSEA. The CDR3 has 13 residues. CDR3 DNA sequence: TGCAGCGTTGAAAGTATAGTCCACCCTGAAGCTTTCTTT. This codes for CSVESIVHPEAFF.